The rows below give T cell receptor beta chains drawn from one sample of a study of identical twins. Using its own MiXCR run on the 5' RACE reads, TCRdb lists one record per CDR3 protein. The sample holds about 470,000 distinct CDR3 sequences, approximately 24% seen once. This sample also belongs to another study, concerning T cells expressing NK-cell markers.

The sequencing sample was made of CD4+ T cells sorted from blood. These receptors all stem from a woman between 18 and 29 years old in good health. Both conserved end residues are part of each CDR3. The D gene is left open where the match is weak. Not every row has a clone size; where given, it reads once, few, many or a size class.

V: TRBV12-3/TRBV12-4
D: TRBD1
size: once
J: TRBJ2-3
DNA: TGTGCCAGCAGTTTCGCACAGGGGAGAACAGATACGCAGTATTTT
CDR3: CASSFAQGRTDTQYF

V: TRBV2
D: .
size: .
J: TRBJ2-5
DNA: TGTGCCAGCAGTGCGGGGGCGGAGACCCAGTACTTC
CDR3: CASSAGAETQYF

V: TRBV6-2/TRBV6-3
D: TRBD1
size: few
J: TRBJ2-5
DNA: TGTGCCAGCAGTTACGGACGGACAGGCGGGGAGACCCAGTACTTC
CDR3: CASSYGRTGGETQYF

V: TRBV24-1
D: .
size: .
J: TRBJ2-1
DNA: TGTGCCACCAGTGACCCCGGGGTCTCCTACAATGAGCAGTTCTTC
CDR3: CATSDPGVSYNEQFF

V: TRBV6-2/TRBV6-3
D: .
size: .
J: TRBJ1-1
DNA: TGTGCCAGCAGTTACACCTACGAAGCTTTCTTT
CDR3: CASSYTYEAFF

V: TRBV7-8
D: TRBD2
size: .
J: TRBJ2-4
DNA: TGTGCCAGCAGCTTAGAGTCTAGCGGGGCTAGGATTCAGTACTTC
CDR3: CASSLESSGARIQYF

V: TRBV6-2/TRBV6-3
D: .
size: .
J: TRBJ2-3
DNA: TGTGCCAGCATCAACTCGCGCCGGTACACAGATACGCAGTATTTT
CDR3: CASINSRRYTDTQYF

V: TRBV6-2/TRBV6-3
D: .
size: few
J: TRBJ2-2
DNA: TGTGCCGGATCGCGGGTTGCGGGGGAGCTGTTTTTT
CDR3: CAGSRVAGELFF

V: TRBV20-1
D: .
size: .
J: TRBJ2-3
DNA: TGCAGTGCTAGTTCGGAGATTAGCACAGATACGCAGTATTTT
CDR3: CSASSEISTDTQYF

V: TRBV18
D: TRBD2
size: few
J: TRBJ2-3
DNA: TGTGCCAGCTCACCTCGGAGCGGGGCTACAGATACGCAGTATTTT
CDR3: CASSPRSGATDTQYF

V: TRBV20-1
D: TRBD2
size: .
J: TRBJ2-7
DNA: TGCAGTGCCACGGGACTAGCGGGGACTTACGAGCAGTACTTC
CDR3: CSATGLAGTYEQYF

V: TRBV12-3/TRBV12-4
D: TRBD2
size: few
J: TRBJ2-1
DNA: TGTGCCAGCAGTTTTTCCCCCGGGACTAGCGGGAGCGATGAGCAGTTCTTC
CDR3: CASSFSPGTSGSDEQFF

V: TRBV12-3/TRBV12-4
D: .
size: many
J: TRBJ2-2
DNA: TGTGCCAGCAGTTTACTGTCCGGGGAGCTGTTTTTT
CDR3: CASSLLSGELFF

V: TRBV12-3/TRBV12-4
D: TRBD2
size: .
J: TRBJ2-5
DNA: TGTGCCAGCAGTTACCGAGGGGGACTAGCGTGGGAGACCCAGTACTTC
CDR3: CASSYRGGLAWETQYF

V: TRBV7-9
D: TRBD2
size: .
J: TRBJ2-1
DNA: TGTGCCAGCAGCTTAAGAGCGGGGGTCCCCCCCGAGCAGTTCTTC
CDR3: CASSLRAGVPPEQFF

V: TRBV20-1
D: TRBD2
size: few
J: TRBJ2-5
DNA: TGCAGTGCTCAGAGGACGGGGGGCCAAGAGACCCAGTACTTC
CDR3: CSAQRTGGQETQYF

V: TRBV6-2/TRBV6-3
D: .
size: many
J: TRBJ2-1
DNA: TGTGCCAGCAGGCAAAGAGGTAGCGCCAATGAGCAGTTCTTC
CDR3: CASRQRGSANEQFF

V: TRBV12-3/TRBV12-4
D: .
size: few
J: TRBJ2-2
DNA: TGTGCCAGCAGACGGAACGGAGCTGGCACCGGGGAGCTGTTTTTT
CDR3: CASRRNGAGTGELFF

V: TRBV5-1
D: TRBD2
size: few
J: TRBJ2-5
DNA: TGCGCCAGCAGCGGGTCTAGCGGGGGGGCCCCAGAGACCCAGTACTTC
CDR3: CASSGSSGGAPETQYF

V: TRBV6-1
D: .
size: .
J: TRBJ2-2
DNA: TGTGCCAGCAGTGAGACGGCTATCGGGGAGCTGTTTTTT
CDR3: CASSETAIGELFF

V: TRBV27
D: .
size: .
J: TRBJ1-1
DNA: TGTGCCAGCAGTTTAATGCTGAACACTGAAGCTTTCTTT
CDR3: CASSLMLNTEAFF

V: TRBV7-2
D: TRBD2
size: .
J: TRBJ2-7
DNA: TGTGCCAGCAGCTTAATGGCGGGAGGGACAACTGAGCAGTACTTC
CDR3: CASSLMAGGTTEQYF

V: TRBV6-1
D: .
size: .
J: TRBJ1-1
DNA: TGTGCCAGCAGTGAATGGGGGGGAAACTCTGAAGCTTTCTTT
CDR3: CASSEWGGNSEAFF

V: TRBV11-1
D: .
size: few
J: TRBJ2-1
DNA: TGTGCCAGCAGCCCGCGGGGTTATGAGCAGTTCTTC
CDR3: CASSPRGYEQFF

V: TRBV10-3
D: TRBD2
size: .
J: TRBJ2-6
DNA: TGTGCCATCAGTGAGTCGGGAGGGGCGACTGGGGCCAACGTCCTGACTTTC
CDR3: CAISESGGATGANVLTF

V: TRBV5-1
D: .
size: .
J: TRBJ2-1
DNA: TGCGCCAGCAGCTTGGCAGGGGGGGGGCCGGATGAGCAGTTCTTC
CDR3: CASSLAGGGPDEQFF

V: TRBV20-1
D: .
size: .
J: TRBJ2-3
DNA: TGCAGTGCTAGACCCCTCTTAGGCCGAGTGGCAGATACGCAGTATTTT
CDR3: CSARPLLGRVADTQYF

V: TRBV12-3/TRBV12-4
D: .
size: .
J: TRBJ2-1
DNA: TGTGCCAGCAGTTTGTGGGGGTCCTCGTCCTACAATGAGCAGTTCTTC
CDR3: CASSLWGSSSYNEQFF

V: TRBV7-2
D: .
size: .
J: TRBJ1-1
DNA: TGTGCCAGCTACCGCGGGAACACTGAAGCTTTCTTT
CDR3: CASYRGNTEAFF

V: TRBV20-1
D: .
size: few
J: TRBJ2-7
DNA: TGCAGTGCTCATAGGGGCAGGGGCTTCTACGAGCAGTACTTC
CDR3: CSAHRGRGFYEQYF

V: TRBV12-3/TRBV12-4
D: TRBD1
size: .
J: TRBJ1-6
DNA: TGTGCCAGCAGTTACGGGACAGGGGTTTCACCCCTCCACTTT
CDR3: CASSYGTGVSPLHF

V: TRBV15
D: .
size: few
J: TRBJ2-1
DNA: TGTGCCACCAGCAGAGGGGGGTCTTTTCCCTACAATGAGCAGTTCTTC
CDR3: CATSRGGSFPYNEQFF

V: TRBV5-5
D: TRBD1
size: .
J: TRBJ1-1
DNA: TGTGCCAGCAGCTTGATCACAGGACAGGGGAACACTGAAGCTTTCTTT
CDR3: CASSLITGQGNTEAFF

V: TRBV15
D: .
size: few
J: TRBJ2-1
DNA: TGTGCCACCAGCGGGGTCACCTCCTGGGACTACAATGAGCAGTTCTTC
CDR3: CATSGVTSWDYNEQFF

V: TRBV5-1
D: TRBD2
size: .
J: TRBJ2-5
DNA: TGCGCCAGCAGCTTGGCCTCGGGAGGGGATGAGACCCAGTACTTC
CDR3: CASSLASGGDETQYF

V: TRBV2
D: TRBD2
size: .
J: TRBJ2-1
DNA: TGTGCGGGGCGGAGCGGGAGTAAGGTGAATGAGCAGTTCTTC
CDR3: CAGRSGSKVNEQFF

V: TRBV7-8
D: .
size: .
J: TRBJ1-1
DNA: TGTGCCAGCAGCCCCCGTACGGCCTACAGTGAAGCTTTCTTT
CDR3: CASSPRTAYSEAFF

V: TRBV3-1
D: .
size: many
J: TRBJ1-4
DNA: TGTGCCAGCAGCCCGAGGGGCGGAGGAGAAAAACTGTTTTTT
CDR3: CASSPRGGGEKLFF

V: TRBV15
D: .
size: few
J: TRBJ1-5
DNA: TGTGCCACCAGCAGAGTGACCTCCAATCAGCCCCAGCATTTT
CDR3: CATSRVTSNQPQHF

V: TRBV7-2
D: .
size: .
J: TRBJ2-7
DNA: TGTGCCAGCAGCCTCTGGCCGGGAGAAAGCGAGCAGTACTTC
CDR3: CASSLWPGESEQYF

V: TRBV6-5
D: .
size: few
J: TRBJ2-1
DNA: TGTGCCAGCAGTTACCATCAACCCCTTTACAATGAGCAGTTCTTC
CDR3: CASSYHQPLYNEQFF

V: TRBV5-6
D: TRBD1
size: few
J: TRBJ2-1
DNA: TGTGCCAGCAGCCCACAGGGGTCGAATGAGCAGTTCTTC
CDR3: CASSPQGSNEQFF